This is a list of T cell receptor beta chains from one sample in a study of T cell repertoires in cytomegalovirus infection. Via MiXCR, TCRdb re-called the reads, giving one row per CDR3 protein. This table has 360,000 or so distinct CDR3 sequences, approximately 35% appearing once. Antigens of these TCRs are unknown. Specimen: cultured PBMCs, collected from culture after CMV antigen stimulation. All receptors come from a human donor in good health (CMV status not recorded). Some clones in this sample may be carry-over from other donors' samples. Each CDR3 is given with its conserved first and last residue. D genes are given only for firm matches. Clone size, where shown, is once, few, many, or a class for clones that have expanded.

J gene: TRBJ1-1
V gene: TRBV11-2
D gene: NA
clone size: NA
CDR3 DNA: TGTGCCAGCAGCTTACTGAACGCCCCTGAAGCTTTCTTT
CDR3 protein: CASSLLNAPEAFF

J gene: TRBJ2-3
V gene: TRBV6-1
D gene: NA
clone size: NA
CDR3 DNA: TGTGCCAGCAGTTACCGGCGAGGACTGACAGATACGCAGTATTTT
CDR3 protein: CASSYRRGLTDTQYF

J gene: TRBJ2-7
V gene: TRBV12-3/TRBV12-4
D gene: NA
clone size: NA
CDR3 DNA: TGTGCCAGCAGTTTATTTGGGTTCGGGGGCTCCTACAATGAGCAGTACTTC
CDR3 protein: CASSLFGFGGSYNEQYF

J gene: TRBJ2-1
V gene: TRBV7-8
D gene: TRBD2
clone size: NA
CDR3 DNA: TGTGCCAGCAGCCCACAGCAGGCGGGAGGGCCTTTCCATGAGCAGTTCTTC
CDR3 protein: CASSPQQAGGPFHEQFF

J gene: TRBJ1-2
V gene: TRBV10-2
D gene: NA
clone size: few
CDR3 DNA: TGCGCCAGCAGTGAGTCGAGGGACGTCTATGGCTACACCTTC
CDR3 protein: CASSESRDVYGYTF

J gene: TRBJ2-7
V gene: TRBV5-1
D gene: TRBD1
clone size: NA
CDR3 DNA: TGCGCCAGCAGCTTGGGCCCCACAGGGGGTCCATCCAACGAGCAGTACTTC
CDR3 protein: CASSLGPTGGPSNEQYF

J gene: TRBJ2-5
V gene: TRBV7-2
D gene: NA
clone size: few
CDR3 DNA: TGTGCCAGCAGACCGGCCGGGAGCGGGGAGACCCAGTACTTC
CDR3 protein: CASRPAGSGETQYF

J gene: TRBJ1-1
V gene: TRBV6-2/TRBV6-3
D gene: NA
clone size: NA
CDR3 DNA: TGTGCCAGCAGCAGAACAGCTTACACTGAAGCTTTCTTT
CDR3 protein: CASSRTAYTEAFF

J gene: TRBJ2-3
V gene: TRBV6-1
D gene: TRBD2
clone size: NA
CDR3 DNA: TGTGCCAGCAGTGAAACAGGACTAGCGGGGTGGGGTGGAGGAGATACGCAGTATTTT
CDR3 protein: CASSETGLAGWGGGDTQYF

J gene: TRBJ1-1
V gene: TRBV6-2/TRBV6-3
D gene: NA
clone size: NA
CDR3 DNA: TGTGCCAGCAGCTCCCTTGAAAGGGGGGACACTGAAGCTTTCTTT
CDR3 protein: CASSSLERGDTEAFF

J gene: TRBJ2-3
V gene: TRBV7-9
D gene: TRBD2
clone size: few
CDR3 DNA: TGTGCCAGCAGCAGCGGACTAGGCCATAGCACAGATACGCAGTATTTT
CDR3 protein: CASSSGLGHSTDTQYF

J gene: TRBJ2-3
V gene: TRBV19
D gene: TRBD2
clone size: few
CDR3 DNA: TGTGCCAGTAGTATGCGTTGGTCTAGCGGAACAGATACGCAGTATTTT
CDR3 protein: CASSMRWSSGTDTQYF

J gene: TRBJ2-1
V gene: TRBV7-2
D gene: TRBD2
clone size: many
CDR3 DNA: TGTGCCAGCAGCTTAGGCGGACTAGCGGGCTACAATGAGCAGTTCTTC
CDR3 protein: CASSLGGLAGYNEQFF

J gene: TRBJ2-1
V gene: TRBV19
D gene: NA
clone size: many
CDR3 DNA: TGTGCCAGTAGTATCAGGGGTGCTGAGCAGTTCTTC
CDR3 protein: CASSIRGAEQFF

J gene: TRBJ1-6
V gene: TRBV19
D gene: NA
clone size: NA
CDR3 DNA: TGTGCCAGTAGTATAGATCCGGCCGGCAATTCACCCCTCCACTTT
CDR3 protein: CASSIDPAGNSPLHF

J gene: TRBJ2-2
V gene: TRBV2
D gene: TRBD2
clone size: once
CDR3 DNA: TGTGCCAGCAATTCAGGACTAGCCGGACCCGGGGAGCTGTTTTTT
CDR3 protein: CASNSGLAGPGELFF

J gene: TRBJ2-1
V gene: TRBV7-2
D gene: NA
clone size: NA
CDR3 DNA: TGTGCCAGCAGCATATTCCGGGCCCGTGGTGAGCAGTTCTTC
CDR3 protein: CASSIFRARGEQFF

J gene: TRBJ2-1
V gene: TRBV6-2/TRBV6-3
D gene: TRBD1
clone size: few
CDR3 DNA: TGTGCCAGCAGTCGGTCGGGACAGGGTGAAGCCAATGAGCAGTTCTTC
CDR3 protein: CASSRSGQGEANEQFF

J gene: TRBJ1-4
V gene: TRBV7-9
D gene: NA
clone size: NA
CDR3 DNA: TGTGCCAGCAGCCCCTCGGCGTTTGGTAATGAAAAACTGTTTTTT
CDR3 protein: CASSPSAFGNEKLFF

J gene: TRBJ2-1
V gene: TRBV20-1
D gene: NA
clone size: once
CDR3 DNA: TGCAGTGCTAACCAACAGGCACCGAGCTCCTACAATGAGCAGTTCTTC
CDR3 protein: CSANQQAPSSYNEQFF

J gene: TRBJ1-1
V gene: TRBV19
D gene: TRBD1
clone size: NA
CDR3 DNA: TGTGCCACGAAGACAGGGGCTAGGAACACTGAAGCTTTCTTT
CDR3 protein: CATKTGARNTEAFF

J gene: TRBJ1-2
V gene: TRBV5-1
D gene: NA
clone size: NA
CDR3 DNA: TGCGCCAGCAGCCCCCTCGGCGACTATGGCTACACCTTC
CDR3 protein: CASSPLGDYGYTF

J gene: TRBJ2-1
V gene: TRBV19
D gene: NA
clone size: many
CDR3 DNA: TGTGCCAGTAGTAAAGAAATCAGGTTGAATGAGCAGTTCTTC
CDR3 protein: CASSKEIRLNEQFF

J gene: TRBJ2-3
V gene: TRBV7-8
D gene: TRBD2
clone size: few
CDR3 DNA: TGTGCCAGCAGCCCGACGGGCCTAGCGGGTTCCACAGATACGCAGTATTTT
CDR3 protein: CASSPTGLAGSTDTQYF

J gene: TRBJ2-3
V gene: TRBV20-1
D gene: NA
clone size: many
CDR3 DNA: TGCAGTGCTAGAGATTTAAAATCAGATACGCAGTATTTT
CDR3 protein: CSARDLKSDTQYF

J gene: TRBJ2-7
V gene: TRBV7-2
D gene: NA
clone size: many
CDR3 DNA: TGTGCCAGCAGCTTGGGTGGTCCCTACGAGCAGTACTTC
CDR3 protein: CASSLGGPYEQYF

J gene: TRBJ2-1
V gene: TRBV19
D gene: NA
clone size: medium-sized
CDR3 DNA: TGTGCCAGTAGTGTTTCGATGGGCTACAATGAGCAGTTCTTC
CDR3 protein: CASSVSMGYNEQFF

J gene: TRBJ2-2
V gene: TRBV7-7
D gene: TRBD1
clone size: NA
CDR3 DNA: TGTGCTAGCAGCTTAAGGGACAGGGAAACCGGGGAGCTGTTTTTT
CDR3 protein: CASSLRDRETGELFF

J gene: TRBJ2-5
V gene: TRBV7-6
D gene: NA
clone size: NA
CDR3 DNA: TGTGCCAGCAGCCATCTCCACAGACAAGAGACCCAGTACTTC
CDR3 protein: CASSHLHRQETQYF

J gene: TRBJ2-1
V gene: TRBV4-3
D gene: NA
clone size: NA
CDR3 DNA: TGCGCCAGCAGCCAAGAAAGGAACGGGTACAATGAGCAGTTCTTC
CDR3 protein: CASSQERNGYNEQFF

J gene: TRBJ1-5
V gene: TRBV19
D gene: TRBD1
clone size: few
CDR3 DNA: TGTGCCAGCGGGACAGGGGACCATAGCAATCAGCCCCAGCATTTT
CDR3 protein: CASGTGDHSNQPQHF

J gene: TRBJ2-2
V gene: TRBV12-3/TRBV12-4
D gene: NA
clone size: NA
CDR3 DNA: TGTGCCAGCAGCCAGTCCGGGGAGCTGTTTTTT
CDR3 protein: CASSQSGELFF

J gene: TRBJ2-6
V gene: TRBV7-2
D gene: NA
clone size: NA
CDR3 DNA: TGTGCCAGCAGCTCCCTAACGGTCGGGGCCAACGTCCTGACTTTC
CDR3 protein: CASSSLTVGANVLTF

J gene: TRBJ2-5
V gene: TRBV20-1
D gene: NA
clone size: NA
CDR3 DNA: TGCAGTGCACCCTCAAGAGAGATTGAGACCCAGTACTTC
CDR3 protein: CSAPSREIETQYF

J gene: TRBJ2-3
V gene: TRBV28
D gene: NA
clone size: many
CDR3 DNA: TGTGCCAGCAGTCTGGACCCGGCGGGGTCGTCAGATACGCAGTATTTT
CDR3 protein: CASSLDPAGSSDTQYF

J gene: TRBJ2-3
V gene: TRBV27
D gene: TRBD2
clone size: few
CDR3 DNA: TGTGCCAGCAGTTTAAAACTAGCGAGGGATACGCAGTATTTT
CDR3 protein: CASSLKLARDTQYF

J gene: TRBJ2-5
V gene: TRBV9
D gene: TRBD2
clone size: few
CDR3 DNA: TGTGCCAGCAGCGTAGCGGGCCTAGCGGGACAAGAGACCCAGTACTTC
CDR3 protein: CASSVAGLAGQETQYF

J gene: TRBJ2-1
V gene: TRBV7-2
D gene: TRBD2
clone size: many
CDR3 DNA: TGTGCCAGCAGCCCGTCTAGCGGGGCCTACAATGAGCAGTTCTTC
CDR3 protein: CASSPSSGAYNEQFF

J gene: TRBJ1-1
V gene: TRBV20-1
D gene: NA
clone size: NA
CDR3 DNA: TGCAGTGCTAGAGATCTCGGGATTGAAGCTTTCTTT
CDR3 protein: CSARDLGIEAFF

J gene: TRBJ2-7
V gene: TRBV5-6
D gene: TRBD2
clone size: NA
CDR3 DNA: TGTGCCAGCAGCTTGCCCGGCGGGAGCGGCAGAAGCTCCTACGAGCAGTACTTC
CDR3 protein: CASSLPGGSGRSSYEQYF

J gene: TRBJ1-5
V gene: TRBV5-1
D gene: NA
clone size: few
CDR3 DNA: TGCGCCAGCAGCTTGGATGGGGTCAGCAATCAGCCCCAGCATTTT
CDR3 protein: CASSLDGVSNQPQHF

J gene: TRBJ2-3
V gene: TRBV27
D gene: TRBD2
clone size: few
CDR3 DNA: TGTGCCAGCAGTCCGATGGGAGGGCTACCAGATACGCAGTATTTT
CDR3 protein: CASSPMGGLPDTQYF

J gene: TRBJ2-6
V gene: TRBV6-1
D gene: TRBD1
clone size: once
CDR3 DNA: TGTGCCAGCAGTTTGAGACAGGGGGCTACTGGGGCCAACGTCCTGACTTTC
CDR3 protein: CASSLRQGATGANVLTF

J gene: TRBJ2-1
V gene: TRBV6-2/TRBV6-3
D gene: NA
clone size: few
CDR3 DNA: TGTGCCAGCAGTTACTCGATTTGGTCCTACAATGAGCAGTTCTTC
CDR3 protein: CASSYSIWSYNEQFF

J gene: TRBJ2-5
V gene: TRBV7-2
D gene: NA
clone size: NA
CDR3 DNA: TGTGCCAGCAGCTTAGCGCAAGGGGGTTTCAGGGAGACCCAGTACTTC
CDR3 protein: CASSLAQGGFRETQYF

J gene: TRBJ2-7
V gene: TRBV28
D gene: TRBD1
clone size: few
CDR3 DNA: TGTGCCAGCCGACAGGGGCGCAACGAGCAGTACTTC
CDR3 protein: CASRQGRNEQYF

J gene: TRBJ2-5
V gene: TRBV20-1
D gene: NA
clone size: many
CDR3 DNA: TGCAGTGCTATTACAGGGAGAGAGACCCAGTACTTC
CDR3 protein: CSAITGRETQYF

J gene: TRBJ2-7
V gene: TRBV29-1
D gene: TRBD1
clone size: NA
CDR3 DNA: TGCAGCGTTAACCGGGACAGGGGTCTCGAGCAGTACTTC
CDR3 protein: CSVNRDRGLEQYF